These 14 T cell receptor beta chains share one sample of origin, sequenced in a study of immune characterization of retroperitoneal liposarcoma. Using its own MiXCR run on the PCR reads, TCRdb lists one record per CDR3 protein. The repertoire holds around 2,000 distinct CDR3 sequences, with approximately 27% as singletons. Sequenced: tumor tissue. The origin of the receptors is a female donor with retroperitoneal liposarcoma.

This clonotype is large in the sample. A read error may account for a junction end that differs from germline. Written as DNA, the CDR3 is TGTGCCAGCAACTTAGCGGGAGCTTACAATGAGCAGTACTTC. Protein sequence: CASNLAGAYNEQYF. V and J are TRBV7-2 and TRBJ2-1; 9 nucleotides line up with TRBD2. TRBJ2-7 matches the DNA end more closely, so the J call is doubtful. Looked up from germline, CDR1 is SGHTA and CDR2 is FQGNSA. The CDR3 is 14 residues long.

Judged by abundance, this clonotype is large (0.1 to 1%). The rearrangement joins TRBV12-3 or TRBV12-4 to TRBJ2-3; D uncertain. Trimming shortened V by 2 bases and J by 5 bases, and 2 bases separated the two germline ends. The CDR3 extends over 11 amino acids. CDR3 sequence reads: CASSLRDTQYF. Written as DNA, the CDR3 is TGTGCCAGCAGTTTAAGAGATACGCAGTATTTT.

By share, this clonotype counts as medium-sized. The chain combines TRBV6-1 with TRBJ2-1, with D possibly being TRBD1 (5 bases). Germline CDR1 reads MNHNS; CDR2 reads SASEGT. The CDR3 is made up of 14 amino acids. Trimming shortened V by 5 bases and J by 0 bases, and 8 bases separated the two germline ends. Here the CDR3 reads CASSTGTSYNEQFF. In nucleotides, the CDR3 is TGTGCCAGCAGTACAGGAACCTCCTACAATGAGCAGTTCTTC.

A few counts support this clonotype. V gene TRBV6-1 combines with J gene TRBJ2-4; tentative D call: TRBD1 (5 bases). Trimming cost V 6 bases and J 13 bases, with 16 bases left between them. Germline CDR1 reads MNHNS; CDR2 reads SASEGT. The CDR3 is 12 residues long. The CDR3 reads CASRDSSREQYF. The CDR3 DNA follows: TGTGCCAGCAGAGACAGTTCCCGTGAGCAGTACTTC.

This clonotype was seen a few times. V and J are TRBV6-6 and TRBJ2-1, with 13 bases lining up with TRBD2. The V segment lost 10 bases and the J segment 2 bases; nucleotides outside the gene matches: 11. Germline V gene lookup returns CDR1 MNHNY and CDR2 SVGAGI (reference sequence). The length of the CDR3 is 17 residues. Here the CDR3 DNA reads TGTGCCACTGGAGGACTAGCGGGAGATCGGACCTACAATGAGCAGTTCTTC. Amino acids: CATGGLAGDRTYNEQFF.

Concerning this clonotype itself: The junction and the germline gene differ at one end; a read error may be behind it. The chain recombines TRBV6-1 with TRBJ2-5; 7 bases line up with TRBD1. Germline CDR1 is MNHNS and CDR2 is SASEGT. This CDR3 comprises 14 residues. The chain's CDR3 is CASSMPGRDRVPDF. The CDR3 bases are TGTGCCAGCAGTATGCCGGGCCGGGACAGAGTACCAGACTTC.

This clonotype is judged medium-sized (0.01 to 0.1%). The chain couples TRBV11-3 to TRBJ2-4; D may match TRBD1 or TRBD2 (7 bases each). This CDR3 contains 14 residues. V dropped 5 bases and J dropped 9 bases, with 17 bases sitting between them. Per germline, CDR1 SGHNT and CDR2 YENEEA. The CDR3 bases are TGTGCCAGCAGCGCCGGGAGGACAGGCGGCATTCAGTACTTC. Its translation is CASSAGRTGGIQYF. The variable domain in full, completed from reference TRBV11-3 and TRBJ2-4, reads EAGVVQSPRYKIIEKKQPVAFWCNPISGHNTLYWYLQNLGQGPELLIRYENEEAVDDSQLPKDRFSAERLKGVDSTLKIQPAELGDSAVYLCASSAGRTGGIQYFGAGTRLSVL.

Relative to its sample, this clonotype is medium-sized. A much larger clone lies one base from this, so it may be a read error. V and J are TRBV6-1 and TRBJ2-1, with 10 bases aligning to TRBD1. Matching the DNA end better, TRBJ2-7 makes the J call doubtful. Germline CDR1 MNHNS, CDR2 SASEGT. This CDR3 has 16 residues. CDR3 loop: CASRRQGAISYNEQYF. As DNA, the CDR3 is TGTGCCAGCAGACGACAGGGGGCTATATCCTACAATGAGCAGTACTTC.

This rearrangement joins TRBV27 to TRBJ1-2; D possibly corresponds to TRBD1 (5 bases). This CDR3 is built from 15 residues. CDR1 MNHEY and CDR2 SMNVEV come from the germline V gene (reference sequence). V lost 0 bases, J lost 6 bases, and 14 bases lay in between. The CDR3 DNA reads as TGTGCCAGCAGTTTATCGATTGAAGGGGTGGATGGCTACACCTTC. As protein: CASSLSIEGVDGYTF.

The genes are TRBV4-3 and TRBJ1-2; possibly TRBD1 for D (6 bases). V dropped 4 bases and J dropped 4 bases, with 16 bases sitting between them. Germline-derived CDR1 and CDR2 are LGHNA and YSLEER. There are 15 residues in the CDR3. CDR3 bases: TGCGCCAGCAGCCTCTATATACAGGGAGGCTATGGCTACACCTTC. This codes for CASSLYIQGGYGYTF.

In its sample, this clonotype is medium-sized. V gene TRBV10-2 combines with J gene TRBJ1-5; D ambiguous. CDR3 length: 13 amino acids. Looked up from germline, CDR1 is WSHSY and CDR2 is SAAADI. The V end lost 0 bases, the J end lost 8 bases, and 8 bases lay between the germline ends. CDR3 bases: TGCGCCAGCAGTGAGTCGACCCCAGAGCCCCAGCATTTT. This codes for CASSESTPEPQHF.

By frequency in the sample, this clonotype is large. The chain's CDR3 is CASTQPEETGKETQYF. DNA of the CDR3: TGTGCCAGCACCCAACCCGAAGAGACAGGGAAAGAGACCCAGTACTTC. The chain uses TRBV6-1 and TRBJ2-5, with 7 bases fitting TRBD1. The CDR3 contains 16 residues. CDR1 and CDR2 (germline): MNHNS, SASEGT. Unmatched junction bases numbered 14, after V lost 7 bases and J lost 3 bases.

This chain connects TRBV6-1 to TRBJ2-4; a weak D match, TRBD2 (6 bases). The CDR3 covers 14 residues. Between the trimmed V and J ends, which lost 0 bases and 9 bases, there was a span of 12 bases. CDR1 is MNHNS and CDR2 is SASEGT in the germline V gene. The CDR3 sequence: CASSEAVQGGIQYF. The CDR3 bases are TGTGCCAGCAGTGAAGCAGTTCAGGGAGGCATTCAGTACTTC.

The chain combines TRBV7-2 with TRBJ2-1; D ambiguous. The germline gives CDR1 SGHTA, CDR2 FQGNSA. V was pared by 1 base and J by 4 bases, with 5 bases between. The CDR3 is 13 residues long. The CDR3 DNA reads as TGTGCCAGCAGCTTAGGCATGTACAATGAGCAGTTCTTC. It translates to CASSLGMYNEQFF.